The 26 T cell receptor beta chains presented below share a single source sample, sequenced in a study of blood T cell repertoires in COVID-19 (dated by TCRdb to about 2020). Library preparation was by the immunoSEQ multiplex PCR assay. In its TCRdb copy, this immuneACCESS table keeps in-frame sequences only and misses some clones. Where compared with another copy, unresolved V genes explain less than half of these, and the others have no known cause. The sample table shows about 350,000 clones, and more than 75% are seen once. The biggest ten clones account for approximately 0.93% of the sample. Sequencing was performed on PBMCs or T cells enriched from blood (not recorded which). Source of these receptors: a woman aged 25 to 39 who had recovered from COVID-19.

This chain joins TRBV7-2 and TRBJ2-5, with a tentative D call TRBD1 (6 bases). Trimming cost V 3 bases and J 0 bases, with 8 bases left between them. Germline CDR1 is SGHTA and CDR2 is FQGNSA. The CDR3 sequence is 14 residues long. CDR3 sequence (DNA): TGTGCCAGCAGCTTTGACAGGTACCAAGAGACCCAGTACTTC. It encodes CASSFDRYQETQYF.

The V gene is TRBV2, the J gene TRBJ2-7, with D possibly TRBD2 on 6 matching bases. The ends were cut back, 7 bases at V and 4 bases at J, with 23 bases in the middle. CDR1 and CDR2 from the germline V gene are SNHLY and FYNNEI. CDR3 length: 16 residues. The CDR3 nucleotides are TGTGCCAGCATTATAGAGGACCTCACGGGAGAATACGAGCAGTACTTC. Protein product: CASIIEDLTGEYEQYF.

This sequence joins TRBV2 and TRBJ1-3; 8 bases map to TRBD1. The CDR3 totals 14 residues. CDR1 SNHLY and CDR2 FYNNEI come from the germline V gene. The trim removed 8 bases at V and 3 bases at J, leaving 6 bases unmatched. CDR3 residues: CASLGQGGGNTIYF. Written as DNA, the CDR3 is TGTGCCAGCCTTGGACAGGGAGGTGGAAACACCATATATTTT.

The rearrangement links TRBV30 to TRBJ2-5; 10 nucleotides match TRBD2. Germline-derived CDR1 and CDR2 are GTSNPN and SVGIG (reference sequence). The CDR3 extends over 15 amino acids. Germline trimming cut 2 bases from V and 1 base from J; bases unmatched to any gene: 4. The CDR3 reads CAWSLVAGGQETQYF. The DNA of the CDR3 is TGTGCCTGGAGTCTAGTAGCGGGGGGCCAAGAGACCCAGTACTTC.

V is TRBV11-2 and J is TRBJ2-6; 7 nucleotides line up with TRBD2. Germline loops: CDR1 SGHAT, CDR2 FQNNGV. This CDR3 contains 19 residues. V dropped 1 base and J dropped 0; count of bases not matched to a gene: 9. The CDR3 spells CASSLVGREKSSGANVLTF. The CDR3, as DNA: TGTGCCAGCAGCTTAGTGGGGAGGGAAAAATCCTCTGGGGCCAACGTCCTGACTTTC.

This sequence joins TRBV30 and TRBJ1-2, with TRBD1 matching 7 bases. Trimming took 6 bases from V and 5 from J; bases not matched to a gene: 9. Germline CDR1 is GTSNPN and CDR2 is SVGIG (reference sequence). This CDR3 has 13 residues. The CDR3 nucleotides are TGTGCCTGTCGGGCGGCAGGGGGGTATGGCTACACCTTC. It translates to CACRAAGGYGYTF. The full variable domain, rest sourced from reference TRBV30 and TRBJ1-2, is SQTIHQWPATLVQPVGSPLSLECTVEGTSNPNLYWYRQAAGRGLQLLFYSVGIGQISSEVPQNLSASRPQDRQFILSSKKLLLSDSGFYLCACRAAGGYGYTFGSGTRLTVV.

The genes are TRBV11-2 and TRBJ2-7; TRBD1 might be the D (6 bases). The CDR3 spans 13 residues. CDR1 SGHAT and CDR2 FQNNGV come from the germline V gene. Trimming shortened V by 4 bases and J by 12 bases, and 19 bases separated the two germline ends. The CDR3 spells CASSYRQDTGLYF. CDR3 bases: TGTGCCAGCAGCTACAGACAGGACACCGGTCTGTACTTC.

The chain couples TRBV27 to TRBJ2-2; 7 bases align to TRBD1. Per the germline V gene, CDR1 is MNHEY and CDR2 is SMNVEV (reference sequence). The CDR3 length is 17 residues. Germline trimming cut 2 bases from V and 2 bases from J; bases unmatched to any gene: 8. CDR3 sequence: CASSLTSGTANTGELFF. CDR3 in DNA: TGTGCCAGCAGTTTAACCTCCGGGACAGCAAACACCGGGGAGCTGTTTTTT.

This chain joins TRBV21-1 and TRBJ1-6. TRBV21-1 is flagged as a pseudogene. This CDR3 spans 14 amino acids. CDR3: CASKRRWRNSPLHF. DNA for the CDR3: TGTGCCAGCAAGAGACGATGGCGGAATTCACCCCTCCACTTT.

This chain uses TRBV5-5 with TRBJ1-5, with D possibly being TRBD1 (6 bases). The V end was cut by 4 bases, the J end by 4 bases, with 9 bases between. Per germline, CDR1 SGHKS and CDR2 YYEKEE (reference sequence). CDR3 size: 13 residues. For the CDR3, the DNA is TGTGCCAGCAGCGCTGACAGGAATCAGCCCCAGCATTTT. It translates to CASSADRNQPQHF.

The chain couples TRBV28 to TRBJ1-2, with D possibly being TRBD1 (6 bases). CDR3 size: 13 residues. CDR1 is MDHEN, CDR2 SYDVKM, per germline. V lost 6 bases and J lost 4, with 12 bases in between. CDR3 sequence: CASSRGQLYGYTF. Here the CDR3 DNA reads TGTGCCAGCAGCCGTGGACAGCTCTATGGCTACACCTTC.

V and J are TRBV6-5 and TRBJ1-5; D remains unclear. Germline V gene data show CDR1 as MNHEY and CDR2 as SVGAGI. CDR3 length: 13 amino acids. With 7 bases removed from V and 0 bases from J, the gap between germline ends came to 7 bases. The CDR3 nucleotides read TGTGCCAGCATCCCGTATAGCAATCAGCCCCAGCATTTT. Protein: CASIPYSNQPQHF.

Concerning this clone: Other DNA sequences from this sample encode an identical CDR3 as well. The gene calls are TRBV5-1 and TRBJ1-3, with unresolved D. Germline values: CDR1 SGHRS, CDR2 YFSETQ. CDR3 length: 14 residues. V dropped 0 bases and J dropped 0 bases, with 4 bases sitting between them. The CDR3 loop reads CASSLGDSGNTIYF. The CDR3 bases are TGCGCCAGCAGCTTGGGCGACTCTGGAAACACCATATATTTT.

This chain uses TRBV18 with TRBJ1-2, with 8 bases aligning to TRBD1. V lost 3 bases, J lost 6 bases, and 15 bases stayed unmatched. The CDR3 totals 17 residues. Germline V gene sequence: CDR1 KGHSH, CDR2 LQKENI. The CDR3 protein is CASSPDRVLSGPHGYTF. DNA of the CDR3: TGTGCCAGCTCACCGGACAGGGTCCTCTCTGGCCCCCATGGCTACACCTTC.

CDR3 in DNA: TGTGCCAGCAGCTATGACAGGGGGTTCACCGAGCAGTACTTC. Protein sequence: CASSYDRGFTEQYF. This chain links TRBV9 with TRBJ2-7, with 9 bases identical to TRBD1. The J segment lost 6 bases and the V segment lost 4 bases, leaving 8 bases of the junction unmatched. The germline gives CDR1 SGDLS, CDR2 YYNGEE. The CDR3 contains 14 residues.

CDR3 nucleotides: TGTGCCAGCAGCTTGGATCCTAAGTACCAAGAGACCCAGTACTTC. Residues: CASSLDPKYQETQYF. This chain connects TRBV5-4 to TRBJ2-5; D is unclear. V gave up 0 bases and J gave up 0 bases, with 9 bases separating them. Germline V gene lookup returns CDR1 SGHNT and CDR2 YYREEE (reference sequence). CDR3 length: 15 amino acids.

V is TRBV3-1 (or the pseudogene TRBV3-2) and J is TRBJ2-2; 13 nucleotides agree with TRBD2. Trimming removed 4 bases from V and 1 base from J; junction bases left unmatched: 6. This CDR3 spans 18 amino acids. The germline V gene encodes CDR1 LGHDT and CDR2 YNNKEL (reference sequence). CDR3 loop: CASSPRTSGGLNTGELFF. The CDR3 DNA sequence: TGTGCCAGCAGCCCCCGGACTAGCGGGGGCCTGAACACCGGGGAGCTGTTTTTT.

V and J are TRBV29-1 and TRBJ1-1, with 10 bases that match TRBD1. This CDR3 region has 12 residues. Germline V gene sequence: CDR1 SQVTM, CDR2 ANQGSEA. Trimming at V came to 2 bases and at J to 12 bases, leaving 6 bases not matched to a gene. The DNA of the CDR3 is TGCAGCGTTGAAAGACAGGGGGCCGCGACTTTCTTT. Amino acid sequence: CSVERQGAATFF.

The genes are TRBV5-5 and TRBJ2-1, with 11 bases aligning to TRBD2. CDR1 and CDR2 from the germline V gene are SGHKS and YYEKEE (reference sequence). The V gene end was trimmed by 5 bases and the J gene end by 4 bases; junction bases not matched to a gene: 5. This CDR3 has 15 amino acids. The CDR3 reads CASRLTSGAYNEQFF. The CDR3, as DNA: TGTGCCAGCAGATTGACTAGCGGGGCTTACAATGAGCAGTTCTTC.

V is TRBV2 and J is TRBJ1-4, with 11 bases that match TRBD1. The CDR3 consists of 15 residues. After removal of 6 bases from V and 6 bases from J, the junction contained 6 bases not matched to a gene. The germline CDR1 and CDR2 sequences are SNHLY and FYNNEI. CDR3 nucleotides: TGTGCCAGCAGCGGACAGGGGGCTTTCTATGAAAAACTGTTTTTT. Translated, it gives CASSGQGAFYEKLFF.

This clone was observed once. The chain combines TRBV28 with TRBJ1-4, with TRBD1 matching 8 bases. With V trimmed by 1 base and J by 0 bases, 4 bases remained unmatched. The CDR3 length is 17 residues. Looked up from germline, CDR1 is MDHEN and CDR2 is SYDVKM. The CDR3 reads CASSLSQGAATNEKLFF. The DNA for the CDR3 is TGTGCCAGCAGTTTATCGCAGGGGGCTGCAACTAATGAAAAACTGTTTTTT.

V is TRBV9 and J is TRBJ2-3, with 10 positions matching TRBD2. V dropped 0 bases and J dropped 4; count of bases not matched to a gene: 11. Germline CDR1 reads SGDLS; CDR2 reads YYNGEE. The CDR3 runs to 18 residues. CDR3 region: CASSVAWASGGNPDTQYF. The CDR3 coding sequence is TGTGCCAGCAGCGTAGCTTGGGCTAGCGGGGGAAATCCAGATACGCAGTATTTT.

V and J are TRBV10-3 and TRBJ2-7, with D perhaps matching TRBD1 (5 bases). This CDR3 contains 14 residues. The germline gives CDR1 ENHRY, CDR2 SYGVKD. The V end lost 7 bases, the J end lost 4 bases, and 17 bases lay between the germline ends. DNA for the CDR3: TGTGCCATCATGTCTCCACAGGTTGGATACGAGCAGTACTTC. This gives the protein CAIMSPQVGYEQYF.

The chain recombines TRBV28 with TRBJ1-5; 7 bases agree with TRBD1. The germline V gene has CDR1 MDHEN and CDR2 SYDVKM. The CDR3 sequence is 14 residues long. Trimming removed 5 bases from V and 3 bases from J; junction bases left unmatched: 4. CDR3 DNA: TGTGCCAGCAGTAAGACAGGGTACAATCAGCCCCAGCATTTT. Protein product: CASSKTGYNQPQHF.

The chain combines TRBV7-9 with TRBJ1-6; 9 bases map to TRBD1. The CDR3 sequence is 14 residues long. Trimming at V came to 5 bases and at J to 10 bases, leaving 6 bases not matched to a gene. Germline V gene data show CDR1 as SEHNR and CDR2 as FQNEAQ (reference sequence). The CDR3 coding sequence is TGTGCCAGCAGCATTACAGGGGGCGGGTCACCCCTCCACTTT. It codes for CASSITGGGSPLHF.

A few counts support this clone. The chain couples TRBV28 to TRBJ1-5, with 10 nucleotides matching TRBD1. From germline, CDR1 is MDHEN and CDR2 SYDVKM. Trimming cost V 6 bases and J 5 bases; bases outside gene matches: 7. The CDR3 is made up of 15 amino acids. The CDR3 DNA follows: TGTGCCAGCAGCCGGGGACAGGGGCGGGATCAGCCCCAGCATTTT. Protein: CASSRGQGRDQPQHF.